This is a list of T cell receptor beta chains from one sample in a study of molecular identifiers for immune sequencing clone quantification. TCRdb fed the PCR reads into MiXCR, producing one record per CDR3 protein. The table includes around 460,000 distinct CDR3 sequences, 20% to 25% detected once. The specimen was naive CD8+ T cells from blood, with Jurkat cell RNA spiked in. The source is a human donor in good health. Some libraries in this study had Jurkat cell RNA spiked in. Each CDR3 is given with its conserved first and last residue. The D gene is left open where the match is weak. Clone size is shown for a subset of rows, as once, few, many or a class of expanded clone.

TRBV25-1	14	TRBJ2-1	few	TRBD1	TGTGCCAGCAGTGGGGACAGGGTTGATGATGAGCAGTTCTTC	CASSGDRVDDEQFF
TRBV10-3	14	TRBJ2-7	few	.	TGTGCCATCAGTGAGTCTGGGGTAGCCTACGAGCAGTACTTC	CAISESGVAYEQYF
TRBV5-6	15	TRBJ2-3	few	.	TGTGCCAGCGGCGAGAGGGCGTCCCGCACAGATACGCAGTATTTT	CASGERASRTDTQYF
TRBV4-3	16	TRBJ1-1	few	.	TGCGCCAGCAGCCAAGATCGTTACGGGGGCGCTCTGGGAGCTTTCTTT	CASSQDRYGGALGAFF
TRBV12-5	12	TRBJ1-1	many	.	TGTGCTAGTGGTGTCGGCAGGACTGAAGCTTTCTTT	CASGVGRTEAFF
TRBV7-2	15	TRBJ1-5	many	.	TGTGCCAGCAGCTTAGACGCGACAGCCAATCAGCCCCAGCATTTT	CASSLDATANQPQHF
TRBV5-6	14	TRBJ1-6	few	.	TGTGCCAGCAGTCGCGAGACCTACTGGTCACCCCTCCACTTT	CASSRETYWSPLHF
TRBV20-1	14	TRBJ2-2	.	.	TGCAGTGCTCTACAGGATTCGAACACCGGGGAGCCGTTTTTT	CSALQDSNTGEPFF
TRBV13	15	TRBJ2-7	.	TRBD2	TGTGCCAGCAGCTTATCGCGGGGGTCAACCTACGAGCAGTACTTC	CASSLSRGSTYEQYF
TRBV12-3/TRBV12-4	16	TRBJ2-1	few	.	TGTGCCAGCAGTTTAGAACAGGGAGTTTCCTACAATGAGCAGTTCTTC	CASSLEQGVSYNEQFF
TRBV7-9	16	TRBJ2-7	many	.	TGTGCCAGCAGCGCGACGTTTGGGGCCGCACCCGACGAGCAGTACTTC	CASSATFGAAPDEQYF
TRBV4-3	15	TRBJ1-1	many	.	TGCGCCAGCAGCCAAGATCGGTCGATCAACACTGAAGCTTTCTTT	CASSQDRSINTEAFF
TRBV4-3	16	TRBJ2-5	.	TRBD2	TGCGCCAGCAGCCCCTTAGCGGGAGGATTCCAAGAGACCCAGTACTTC	CASSPLAGGFQETQYF
TRBV6-2/TRBV6-3	15	TRBJ2-1	few	TRBD1	TGTGCCAGCAGTTACCCTCGACAGGGGATCAATGAGCAGTTCTTC	CASSYPRQGINEQFF
TRBV28	13	TRBJ2-7	.	.	TGTGCCAGCAGTTACAGGGGAGGTAACGAGCAGTACTTC	CASSYRGGNEQYF
TRBV13	14	TRBJ1-1	.	.	TGTGCCAGCAGCTTTGGCAGACAGAACACTGAAGCTTTCTTT	CASSFGRQNTEAFF
TRBV6-1	18	TRBJ1-5	few	.	TGTGCCAGCAGTGAAGTAGTGATCCTCTTATATAGCAATCAGCCCCAGCATTTT	CASSEVVILLYSNQPQHF
TRBV19	14	TRBJ2-2	many	.	TGTGCCAGTAGTATGGTCGCGAACACCGGGGAGCTGTTTTTT	CASSMVANTGELFF
TRBV6-2/TRBV6-3	14	TRBJ2-7	few	TRBD2	TGTGCCAGCGGTAGCGGGAGAAGTTCTTACGAGCAGTACTTC	CASGSGRSSYEQYF
TRBV4-3	16	TRBJ2-7	many	.	TGCGCCAGCAGCCAAGATCGCGGAGGGCTAGCCTACGAGCAGTACTTC	CASSQDRGGLAYEQYF
TRBV27	11	TRBJ2-7	.	.	TGTGCCAGCAGTTTTATGGCTGAGCAGTACTTC	CASSFMAEQYF
TRBV29-1	13	TRBJ1-2	many	.	TGCAGCGTCCCCGTTCCAGGGGTCTATGGCTACACCTTC	CSVPVPGVYGYTF
TRBV20-1	14	TRBJ2-1	.	TRBD1	TGCAGTGCGGTAGGACAGGGGGCTCAGAATGAGCAGTTCTTC	CSAVGQGAQNEQFF
TRBV5-4	13	TRBJ2-7	.	TRBD2	TGTGCCAGCGGCCCAGCGGGATCCTACGAGCAGTACTTC	CASGPAGSYEQYF
TRBV3-1	18	TRBJ2-6	few	TRBD1	TGTGCCAGCAGCCAAATACGGGACAGCCCCTCTGGGGCCAACGTCCTGACTTTC	CASSQIRDSPSGANVLTF
TRBV4-3	16	TRBJ2-2	many	.	TGCGCCAGCAGCCAATCGAGGACAACGAACACCGGGGAGCTGTTTTTT	CASSQSRTTNTGELFF
TRBV7-8	17	TRBJ2-1	few	.	TGTGCCAGCAGCTCCTCAAACCGACTAGGTACCTACAATGAGCAGTTCTTC	CASSSSNRLGTYNEQFF
TRBV7-9	15	TRBJ1-2	few	.	TGTGCCAGCAGCCCACCCAAAGACAGACCCTATGGCTACACCTTC	CASSPPKDRPYGYTF
TRBV30	13	TRBJ2-7	.	.	TGTGCCTGGAAGAGGACAGTCGACTACGAGCAGTACTTC	CAWKRTVDYEQYF
TRBV7-9	15	TRBJ2-2	few	.	TGTGCCAGCAGCATTGCCGGGGGACTCACCGGGGAGCTGTTTTTT	CASSIAGGLTGELFF
TRBV5-1	14	TRBJ2-7	many	.	TGCGCCAGCAGCTTTTACCAGGGCCCCTACGAGCAGTACTTC	CASSFYQGPYEQYF
TRBV20-1	14	TRBJ2-7	.	TRBD1	TGCAGTGCAACAGACAGGGGAAGCTCCTACGAGCAGTACTTC	CSATDRGSSYEQYF
TRBV2	13	TRBJ2-3	.	.	TGTGCCGGCAGAGAGCCAGGCACAGATACGCAGTATTTT	CAGREPGTDTQYF
TRBV5-8	15	TRBJ2-3	many	TRBD2	TGTGCCAGCAGCCTAGGACTAGCGGGAATGGATACGCAGTATTTT	CASSLGLAGMDTQYF
TRBV5-6	14	TRBJ2-5	.	.	TGTGCCAGCGCCAACCCGGGCAGTGGAGAGACCCAGTACTTC	CASANPGSGETQYF
TRBV4-1	15	TRBJ2-7	.	TRBD2	TGCGCCAGCAGCCCCATTGCTGGCGGGGGGATCGAGCAGTACTTC	CASSPIAGGGIEQYF
TRBV12-3/TRBV12-4	11	TRBJ2-3	.	.	TGTGCCAGCAGTTTGGGGACTACGCAGTATTTT	CASSLGTTQYF
TRBV7-2	15	TRBJ2-1	.	.	TGTGCCAGCACCACAGAGGGATTGGTCAGGAATGTGCAGTTCTTC	CASTTEGLVRNVQFF
TRBV6-2/TRBV6-3	14	TRBJ2-5	many	TRBD2	TGTGCCAGCAGTCCGACTAGCGGGGCAGAGACCCAGTACTTC	CASSPTSGAETQYF
TRBV4-1	17	TRBJ2-7	few	.	TGCGCCAGCAGCCGATCTGGTCTCCCGGACCAGCTCTCCGAGCAGTACTTC	CASSRSGLPDQLSEQYF
TRBV2	12	TRBJ2-7	many	TRBD1	TGTGCCAGCAGAGATACAGGGGTCGAGCAGTACTTC	CASRDTGVEQYF
TRBV11-2	18	TRBJ2-1	few	TRBD2	TGTGCCAGCAGCTTAGTCCGGCTAGCGGGAGGCCCACGTAATGAGCAGTTCTTC	CASSLVRLAGGPRNEQFF